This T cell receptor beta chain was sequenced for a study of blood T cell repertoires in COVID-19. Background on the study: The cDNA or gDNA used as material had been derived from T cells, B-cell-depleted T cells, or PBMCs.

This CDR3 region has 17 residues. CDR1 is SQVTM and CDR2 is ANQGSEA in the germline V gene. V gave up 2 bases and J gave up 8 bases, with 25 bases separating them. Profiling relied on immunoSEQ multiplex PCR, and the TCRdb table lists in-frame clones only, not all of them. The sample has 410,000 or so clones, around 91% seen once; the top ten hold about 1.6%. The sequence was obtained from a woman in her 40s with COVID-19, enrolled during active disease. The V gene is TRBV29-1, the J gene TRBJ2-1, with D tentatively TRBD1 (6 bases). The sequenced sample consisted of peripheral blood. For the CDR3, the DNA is TGCAGCGTTGAAAACCGTAGGACAACCCGCAGGGGCGATGAGCAGTTCTTC. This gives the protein CSVENRRTTRRGDEQFF.